These T cell receptor beta chains were read from a single sample in a study of T-cell reconstitution after alpha-beta-depleted transplantation in children. One entry per CDR3 protein, called by TCRdb with MiXCR from the PCR reads. Among about 260,000 distinct CDR3 sequences listed, more than 9% were seen once. The sample here was peripheral blood, taken 180 days after TCRalphabeta/CD19-depleted stem cell transplant. These receptors came from a male patient aged 2 to 9 who had a stem cell transplant for chronic granulomatous disease, so the T cells may come from the graft donor. The CDR3 runs from the conserved cysteine through the conserved F or W. The D gene is left open where the match is weak.

J gene: TRBJ2-7
V gene: TRBV7-9
D gene: .
CDR3 protein: CASTEASYEQYF

J gene: TRBJ1-2
V gene: TRBV29-1
D gene: TRBD1
CDR3 protein: CSVEDPIDRGYGYTF

J gene: TRBJ2-6
V gene: TRBV5-6
D gene: .
CDR3 protein: CASSLQGPNVLTF

J gene: TRBJ2-5
V gene: TRBV4-1
D gene: TRBD2
CDR3 protein: CASSHILATQETQYF

J gene: TRBJ2-1
V gene: TRBV20-1
D gene: .
CDR3 protein: CSAPEGPRHEQFF

J gene: TRBJ2-7
V gene: TRBV20-1
D gene: TRBD2
CDR3 protein: CSARDPSGGPSYEQYF

J gene: TRBJ2-3
V gene: TRBV18
D gene: .
CDR3 protein: CASSPIGMSTDTQYF

J gene: TRBJ2-2
V gene: TRBV28
D gene: .
CDR3 protein: CASSFYGSGTGELFF

J gene: TRBJ2-7
V gene: TRBV19
D gene: .
CDR3 protein: CASSKSRDITYEQYF

J gene: TRBJ2-1
V gene: TRBV28
D gene: .
CDR3 protein: CASSLFWGLHRTYNEQFF

J gene: TRBJ2-1
V gene: TRBV20-1
D gene: .
CDR3 protein: CSARVVGTYNEQFF

J gene: TRBJ2-1
V gene: TRBV7-2
D gene: TRBD2
CDR3 protein: CASSSGLAAQFF

J gene: TRBJ2-1
V gene: TRBV28
D gene: TRBD2
CDR3 protein: CASSPKREKWNEQFF

J gene: TRBJ2-3
V gene: TRBV28
D gene: .
CDR3 protein: CASSWDPRTDTQYF

J gene: TRBJ1-2
V gene: TRBV5-5
D gene: .
CDR3 protein: CASSPGGTSAYYTF

J gene: TRBJ2-3
V gene: TRBV9
D gene: .
CDR3 protein: CASSVFRDTITDTQYF

J gene: TRBJ2-1
V gene: TRBV15
D gene: TRBD2
CDR3 protein: CATRAEGSGSQYEQFF

J gene: TRBJ2-7
V gene: TRBV12-3/TRBV12-4
D gene: TRBD1
CDR3 protein: CASSPLFGQDLYEQYF

J gene: TRBJ1-1
V gene: TRBV29-1
D gene: .
CDR3 protein: CSGGRDTEAFF

J gene: TRBJ1-5
V gene: TRBV27
D gene: .
CDR3 protein: CASSLSVYQPQHF

J gene: TRBJ2-5
V gene: TRBV5-6
D gene: TRBD2
CDR3 protein: CASGEVGGVQETQYF

J gene: TRBJ2-7
V gene: TRBV5-1
D gene: .
CDR3 protein: CASSRGEETYEQYF

J gene: TRBJ2-7
V gene: TRBV7-9
D gene: TRBD1
CDR3 protein: CASQGQGAFEQYF

J gene: TRBJ2-1
V gene: TRBV20-1
D gene: .
CDR3 protein: CSARDPPSSYNEQFF

J gene: TRBJ2-5
V gene: TRBV7-9
D gene: TRBD2
CDR3 protein: CASRLLGGPLTQETQYF

J gene: TRBJ2-3
V gene: TRBV12-3/TRBV12-4
D gene: TRBD2
CDR3 protein: CASRNFGSGKDTQYF